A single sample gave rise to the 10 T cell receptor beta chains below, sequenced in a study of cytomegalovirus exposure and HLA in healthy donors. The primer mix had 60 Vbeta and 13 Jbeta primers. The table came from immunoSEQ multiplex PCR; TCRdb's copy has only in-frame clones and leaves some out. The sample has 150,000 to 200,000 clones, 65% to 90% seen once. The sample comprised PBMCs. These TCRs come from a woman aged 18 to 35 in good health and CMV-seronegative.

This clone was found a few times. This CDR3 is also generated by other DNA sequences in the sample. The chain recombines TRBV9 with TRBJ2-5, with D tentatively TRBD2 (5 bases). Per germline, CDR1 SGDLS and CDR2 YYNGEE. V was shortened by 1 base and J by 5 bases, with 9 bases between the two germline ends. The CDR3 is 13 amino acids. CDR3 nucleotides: TGTGCCAGCAGCGTAACTAGTTGGGAGACCCAGTACTTC. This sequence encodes CASSVTSWETQYF.

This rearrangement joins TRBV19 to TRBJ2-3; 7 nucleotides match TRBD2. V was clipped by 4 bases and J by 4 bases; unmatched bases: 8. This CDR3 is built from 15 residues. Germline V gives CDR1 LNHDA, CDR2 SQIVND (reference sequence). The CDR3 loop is CASSTRTRSADTQYF. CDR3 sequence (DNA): TGTGCCAGTAGTACCAGGACTAGATCGGCAGATACGCAGTATTTT.

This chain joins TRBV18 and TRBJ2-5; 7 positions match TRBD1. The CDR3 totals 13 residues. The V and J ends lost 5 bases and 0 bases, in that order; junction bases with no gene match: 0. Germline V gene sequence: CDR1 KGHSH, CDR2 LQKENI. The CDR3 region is CASSTGDQETQYF. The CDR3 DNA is TGTGCCAGCTCAACAGGGGACCAAGAGACCCAGTACTTC.

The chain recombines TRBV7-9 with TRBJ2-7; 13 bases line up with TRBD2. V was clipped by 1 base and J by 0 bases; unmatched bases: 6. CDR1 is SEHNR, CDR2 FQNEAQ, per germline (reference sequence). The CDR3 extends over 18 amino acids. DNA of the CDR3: TGTGCCAGCAGCTTAGGGACTAGCGGGAGACCATACTCCTACGAGCAGTACTTC. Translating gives CASSLGTSGRPYSYEQYF.

CDR3 amino acids: CASSGEARSAEAFF. In DNA form, the CDR3 reads TGTGCCAGCAGTGGGGAGGCTCGTAGCGCTGAAGCTTTCTTT. The V gene is TRBV2, the J gene TRBJ1-1; D unresolved. Germline CDR1 and CDR2: SNHLY and FYNNEI. The V end lost 4 bases, the J end lost 6 bases, and 15 bases lay between the germline ends. The CDR3 covers 14 residues.

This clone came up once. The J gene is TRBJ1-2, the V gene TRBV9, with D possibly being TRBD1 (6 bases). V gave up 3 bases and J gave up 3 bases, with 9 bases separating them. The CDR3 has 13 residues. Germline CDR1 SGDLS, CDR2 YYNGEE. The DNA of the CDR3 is TGTGCCAGCAGCGAACAGGGAGACTATGGCTACACCTTC. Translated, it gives CASSEQGDYGYTF.

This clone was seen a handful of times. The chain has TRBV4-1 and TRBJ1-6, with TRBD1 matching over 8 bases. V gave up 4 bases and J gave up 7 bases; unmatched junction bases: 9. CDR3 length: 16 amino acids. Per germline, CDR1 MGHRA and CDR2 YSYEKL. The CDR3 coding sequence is TGCGCCAGCAGCCTACAAGGACAGGGAGGAAATTCACCCCTCCACTTT. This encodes CASSLQGQGGNSPLHF.

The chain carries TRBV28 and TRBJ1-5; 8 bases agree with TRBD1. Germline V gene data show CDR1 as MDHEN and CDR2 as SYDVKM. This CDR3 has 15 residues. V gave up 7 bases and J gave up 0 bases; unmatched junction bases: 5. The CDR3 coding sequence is TGTGCCAGCATAGAGACAGGGGTTAGCAATCAGCCCCAGCATTTT. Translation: CASIETGVSNQPQHF.

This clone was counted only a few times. For the CDR3, the DNA is TGTGCCATCAGTGACCCAACTAGCGGGGGATACGAGCAGTACTTC. As protein: CAISDPTSGGYEQYF. The chain is built from TRBV10-3 and TRBJ2-7; 11 bases map to TRBD2. The CDR3 contains 15 residues. Germline V gene data show CDR1 as ENHRY and CDR2 as SYGVKD. After removal of 3 bases from V and 4 bases from J, the junction contained 5 bases not matched to a gene.

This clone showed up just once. CDR3 sequence: CASSQLSSGIGDTQYF. The CDR3 coding sequence is TGCGCCAGCAGCCAATTATCTAGCGGGATAGGAGATACGCAGTATTTT. The rearrangement joins TRBV4-1 to TRBJ2-3, with TRBD2 matching 9 bases. The CDR3 is made up of 16 amino acids. The ends lost 2 bases at V and 5 bases at J; junction bases unmatched: 8. Per the germline V gene, CDR1 is MGHRA and CDR2 is YSYEKL.